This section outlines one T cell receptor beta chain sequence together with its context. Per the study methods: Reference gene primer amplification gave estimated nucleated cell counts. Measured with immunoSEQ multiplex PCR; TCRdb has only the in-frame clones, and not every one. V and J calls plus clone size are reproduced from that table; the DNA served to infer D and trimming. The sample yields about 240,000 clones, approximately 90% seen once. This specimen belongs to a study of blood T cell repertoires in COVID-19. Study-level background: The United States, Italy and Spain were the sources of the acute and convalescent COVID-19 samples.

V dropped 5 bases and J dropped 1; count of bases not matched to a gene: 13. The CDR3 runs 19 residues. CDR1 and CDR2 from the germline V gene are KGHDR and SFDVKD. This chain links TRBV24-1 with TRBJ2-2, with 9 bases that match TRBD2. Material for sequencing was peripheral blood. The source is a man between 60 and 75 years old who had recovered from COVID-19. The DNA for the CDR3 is TGTGCCACCAGTGGCTTCGACAGCGGGGGGCCCTGGAACACCGGGGAGCTGTTTTTT. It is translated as CATSGFDSGGPWNTGELFF.